This T cell receptor beta chain stems from a study of graft-versus-host responses after intestinal transplantation (dated by TCRdb to 2020 to 2022). Study-wide context: The transplants that recipients got were multivisceral, liver-intestinal, or isolated intestinal. Donor T cell macrochimerism was defined as a peak of at least 4% donor T cells among recipient peripheral blood mononuclear cells. Of the roughly 25 intestinal transplant recipients enrolled in the cohort, one of whom was a retransplant, a few patients without pretransplant specimens were excluded. After intestinal transplantation, graft-versus-host and host-versus-graft alloreactive T cell clones were followed in the graft, circulation and bone marrow using bulk TCR-beta CDR3 sequencing. Instead of going to the commercial service, samples from a few later patients were sequenced in-house on an Illumina MiSeq and processed with MiXCR. Every recipient was given anti-thymocyte globulin induction, followed by 2 to 3 years of maintenance tacrolimus and steroids. Alloreactive clones were identified by sequencing pre-transplant mixed lymphocyte reaction products and comparing them with unstimulated pre-transplant donor and recipient T cells. Broader findings and caveats from the paper: In patients with donor T cell macrochimerism, the allografts had high GvH to HvG T cell clonal ratios. GvH clones were found in recipient bone marrow, and some of the GvH clones appeared earlier in ileal mucosa or blood, which is consistent with an intestinal mucosal origin. Conclusions were limited by the relatively low number and heterogeneity of intestinal transplant patients. Early after transplant, peak levels of circulating GvH clones were found to be associated with declines in HvG clones.

This clone appeared a single time. It has no known antigen specificity. No much larger clone is present one base from it, and per-base qualities are unavailable. Library generation was performed with the immunoSEQ multiplex PCR assay. In most patients, genomic DNA was isolated using the Qiagen DNeasy Blood and Tissue Kit and sent frozen to Adaptive Biotechnologies for TCR sequencing. For most patients, high-throughput TCR-beta CDR3 sequencing of genomic DNA was performed by Adaptive Biotechnologies. The authors processed their data as follows. Adaptive's ImmunoSEQ software supplied the TCR sequencing data for 18 patients, while MiXCR and VDJtools were used to process a few other patients. CD4 versus CD8 sorting errors were corrected by removing sequences found in both subsets at a frequency ratio below 5:1. CDR3 nucleotide sequences shared between donor and recipient were removed because their origin could not be assigned. To count as alloreactive, a clone needed at least 2-fold expansion over unstimulated cells and a minimum CFSE-low frequency of 0.002% (template counts) or 0.001% (read counts). A clone was considered mappable if detected in the sequenced pre-transplant spleen, lymph node, or MLR CFSE-low populations of the donor or recipient. Cumulative frequency of alloreactive clones was calculated as a percentage of all sequences weighted by copy number. The clones in this table, taken by TCRdb from immuneACCESS, are in-frame only. Not every clone is retained; where verified, under half of the shortfall comes from an unresolved V gene, and the cause of the rest is unknown. The V and J calls and clone size are taken from that table; D and trimming were inferred from the DNA. The sample data list approximately 39,000 clones, and roughly 95% of these were observed just once. The ten largest clones represent 0.2% to 0.25% of the sample.

The time point label here, explained by the study, means: cells obtained before transplantation from donor or recipient. CD3+CD4+ and CD3+CD8+ populations were FACS-sorted from unstimulated pre-transplant donor and recipient cells taken from spleen or lymph nodes. V gives up 5 bases and J gives up 4 bases, and the segment between their germline ends measures 14 bases. The CDR3 numbers 14 residues from cysteine through phenylalanine. CDR3 DNA is the only sequence kept; it has 42 bases, read in frame from the first base. From a lookup of the germline V gene, CDR1 and CDR2 are SGHTA and FQGTGA. The material sequenced was unstimulated CD4+ T cells sorted from spleen or lymph node cells, taken before transplant. Rearrangement joined TRBV7-3 to TRBJ1-1; TRBD1 is perhaps the D gene, given 5 matching bases. The TCR comes from a human donor who was the organ donor for an intestinal transplant. Read as DNA, the sequence is TGTGCCAGCAGCCGAGATGGGGGATTCACTGAAGCTTTCTTT. It codes for CASSRDGGFTEAFF.